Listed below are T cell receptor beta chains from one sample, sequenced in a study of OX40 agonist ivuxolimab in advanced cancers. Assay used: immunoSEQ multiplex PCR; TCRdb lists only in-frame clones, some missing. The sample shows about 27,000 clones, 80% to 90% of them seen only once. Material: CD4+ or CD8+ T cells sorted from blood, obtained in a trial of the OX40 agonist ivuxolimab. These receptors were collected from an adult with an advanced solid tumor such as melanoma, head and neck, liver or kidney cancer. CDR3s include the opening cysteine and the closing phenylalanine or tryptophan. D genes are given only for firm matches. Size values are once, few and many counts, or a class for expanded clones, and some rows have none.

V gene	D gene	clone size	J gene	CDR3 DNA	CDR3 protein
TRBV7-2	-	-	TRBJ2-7	TGTGCCAGCAGCCAGGGTTTGTCCTACGAGCAGTACTTC	CASSQGLSYEQYF
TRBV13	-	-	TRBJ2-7	TGTGCCAGCAGCCCCAGGGGGGTTAGCTCCTACGAGCAGTACTTC	CASSPRGVSSYEQYF
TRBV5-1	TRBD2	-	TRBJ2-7	TGCGCCAGCAGTCCCGTCGGGGGGGTAGTTTACGAGCAGTACTTC	CASSPVGGVVYEQYF
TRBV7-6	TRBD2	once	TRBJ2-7	TGTGCCAGCAGCTTAGGGGAGGGTAGGGCTTCGGGGCAGCAGTACTTC	CASSLGEGRASGQQYF
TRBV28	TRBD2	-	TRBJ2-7	TGTGCCAGCAGTTTAGTGACTAGCCCCTACGAGCAGTACTTC	CASSLVTSPYEQYF
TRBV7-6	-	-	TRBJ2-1	TGTGCCAGCAGCCACCTAGGCCGGACCTCCTACAATGAGCAGTTCTTC	CASSHLGRTSYNEQFF
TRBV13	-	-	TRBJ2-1	TGTGCCATCGGGGCCCCGGGCTCAAGCTCCTACAATGAGCAGTTCTTC	CAIGAPGSSSYNEQFF
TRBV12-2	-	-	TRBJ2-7	TGTGCAAGTCCGACTAGCGGGGGCCAAACCTCCTACGAGCAGTACTTC	CASPTSGGQTSYEQYF
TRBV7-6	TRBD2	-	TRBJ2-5	TGTGCCAGCAGCTCCGGACTAGCGGGGAGTGAGACCCAGTACTTC	CASSSGLAGSETQYF
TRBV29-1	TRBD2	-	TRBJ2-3	TGCAGCGTTGAAGATGCCCCGGGGGGGACCCCCCTTAGGAATACGCAGTATTTT	CSVEDAPGGTPLRNTQYF
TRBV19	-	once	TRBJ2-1	TGTGCCAGTAGTACCTGGGACTTTTACAATGAGCAGTTCTTC	CASSTWDFYNEQFF
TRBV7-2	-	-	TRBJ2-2	TGTGCCAGCAGCTTAGAGTATAGCACCGGGGAGCTGTTTTTT	CASSLEYSTGELFF
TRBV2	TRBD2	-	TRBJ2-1	TGTGCCAGCAGTAGGGGACTAGGACCAAATGAGCAGTTCTTC	CASSRGLGPNEQFF
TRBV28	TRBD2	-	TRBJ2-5	TGTGCCAGCAGTGTCAGGGATCGGGAGGGGGAGACCCAGTACTTC	CASSVRDREGETQYF
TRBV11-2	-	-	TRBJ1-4	TGTGCCAGCCGCGGACATGATGAAAAACTGTTTTTT	CASRGHDEKLFF
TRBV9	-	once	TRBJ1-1	TGTGCCAGCAGCCCGGACCCCGATTGGAACACTGAAGCTTTCTTT	CASSPDPDWNTEAFF
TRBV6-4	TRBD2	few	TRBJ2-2	TGTGCCAGCAGTGATCTCCCCGGGACTAGCGGGGAGTTAACCGGGGAGCTGTTTTTT	CASSDLPGTSGELTGELFF
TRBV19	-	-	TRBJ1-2	TGTGCCAGTAACGAAGGAATTTTCTATGGCTACACCTTC	CASNEGIFYGYTF
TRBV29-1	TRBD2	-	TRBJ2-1	TGCAGCGTTGGGGGAGGTGCGGGAGCCCCCTACAATGAGCAGTTCTTC	CSVGGGAGAPYNEQFF
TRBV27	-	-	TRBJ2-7	TGTGCCAGCATGCCGGAAAACTCCTACGAGCAGTACTTC	CASMPENSYEQYF
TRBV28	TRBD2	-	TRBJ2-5	TGTGCCAGCAGTTTATACGCGGGAGGGCCAGGGGAGACCCAGTACTTC	CASSLYAGGPGETQYF
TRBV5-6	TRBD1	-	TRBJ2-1	TGTGCCAGCAGCAGCCTGTACACAGGGGGCTTCTCCTACAATGAGCAGTTCTTC	CASSSLYTGGFSYNEQFF
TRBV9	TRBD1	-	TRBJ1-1	TGTGCCAGCAGCGGACAGGGAGTAACTGAAGCTTTCTTT	CASSGQGVTEAFF
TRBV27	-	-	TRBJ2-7	TGTGCCAGCAGGGGAGATAGCTACGAGCAGTACTTC	CASRGDSYEQYF